These 8 T cell receptor beta chains were all obtained from the same sample, sequenced in a study of blood T cell repertoires in COVID-19. The table came from immunoSEQ multiplex PCR; TCRdb's copy has only in-frame clones and leaves some out. This table holds tens of thousands of clones, nearly 95% found once. Sequenced sample: peripheral blood. These receptors were taken from a human donor in a cohort sampled during active COVID-19.

The V gene is TRBV29-1, the J gene TRBJ1-1, with D possibly matching TRBD1 (6 bases). Trimming cost V 5 bases and J 1 base, with 17 bases left between them. The CDR3 covers 15 residues. The germline CDR1 and CDR2 sequences are SQVTM and ANQGSEA. The CDR3 is CSVRGSRVRNTEAFF. The CDR3 region has the DNA TGCAGCGTTAGGGGGTCCCGGGTAAGGAACACTGAAGCTTTCTTT.

The chain employs TRBV2 and TRBJ2-3; possible D gene TRBD2, 5 bases. With 10 bases removed from V and 3 bases from J, the gap between germline ends came to 14 bases. Germline CDR1 and CDR2: SNHLY and FYNNEI. The CDR3 spans 13 residues. CDR3 nucleotides: TGTGCCACCTCAACGGGGTTTACAGATACGCAGTATTTT. This sequence encodes CATSTGFTDTQYF.

This sequence joins TRBV7-9 and TRBJ2-1; 11 positions agree with TRBD1. The germline CDR1 and CDR2 sequences are SEHNR and FQNEAQ (reference sequence). The CDR3 consists of 15 residues. With 4 bases clipped from V and 6 bases from J, the junction kept 5 bases outside the gene matches. The CDR3 region has the DNA TGTGCCAGCAGCTCACCCGGGACAGGGGGCAATGAGCAGTTCTTC. Its protein product is CASSSPGTGGNEQFF.

This clone was counted between two and nine times. This chain links TRBV10-2 with TRBJ2-1, with 10 bases lining up with TRBD2. CDR3 length: 20 amino acids. Germline-derived CDR1 and CDR2 are WSHSY and SAAADI. Losses at the gene ends were 2 bases for V and 2 bases for J; bases not matched to a gene: 15. The chain's CDR3 is CASSEAHYITSGVAYNEQFF. CDR3 bases: TGCGCCAGCAGTGAGGCCCATTATATAACTAGCGGGGTAGCCTACAATGAGCAGTTCTTC.

The genes are TRBV5-1 and TRBJ2-3, with TRBD2 matching over 7 bases. The V gene end was trimmed by 3 bases and the J gene end by 2 bases; junction bases not matched to a gene: 3. CDR3 length: 14 amino acids. Germline V gene sequence: CDR1 SGHRS, CDR2 YFSETQ. The CDR3: CASSSGLHTDTQYF. The CDR3, as DNA: TGCGCCAGCAGCTCGGGACTACACACAGATACGCAGTATTTT. The entire variable domain, with the rest obtained from reference TRBV5-1 and TRBJ2-3, is as follows: KAGVTQTPRYLIKTRGQQVTLSCSPISGHRSVSWYQQTPGQGLQFLFEYFSETQRNKGNFPGRFSGRQFSNSRSEMNVSTLELGDSALYLCASSSGLHTDTQYFGPGTRLTVL.

This chain uses TRBV5-4 with TRBJ2-2; D is uncertain. V was shortened by 4 bases and J by 3 bases, with 4 bases between the two germline ends. The CDR3 runs 12 residues. The germline V gene has CDR1 SGHNT and CDR2 YYREEE (reference sequence). CDR3 bases: TGTGCCAGCAGCGTAGACACCGGGGAGCTGTTTTTT. It yields the protein CASSVDTGELFF.

The chain has TRBV28 and TRBJ1-2; D gene unclear. Germline V gene sequence: CDR1 MDHEN, CDR2 SYDVKM. The CDR3 has 15 amino acids. Trimming cost V 4 bases and J 1 base, with 13 bases left between them. CDR3 loop: CASSSPPGVNYGYTF. The CDR3 DNA sequence: TGTGCCAGCAGTTCCCCCCCCGGGGTTAACTATGGCTACACCTTC.

The chain recombines TRBV6-2 or TRBV6-3 with TRBJ2-1; 11 positions match TRBD2. The CDR3 spans 15 residues. Germline V gene lookup returns CDR1 MNHEY and CDR2 SVGEGT. V gave up 5 bases and J gave up 5 bases; unmatched junction bases: 5. CDR3 region: CASSKTSGKNNEQFF. In DNA form, the CDR3 reads TGTGCCAGCAGTAAGACTAGCGGGAAAAACAATGAGCAGTTCTTC.